What follows describes a single T cell receptor beta chain. Many counts were recorded for this clonotype. The clone's antigen remains unknown. No base qualities exist here, and no much larger clone lies one base off it. The data derive from a study of lung T cells in sarcoidosis with Löfgren's syndrome (dated by TCRdb to 2016 to 2017). Notes on the research overall: Sarcoidosis was characterized as a granulomatous, predominantly pulmonary disease marked by accumulation of CD4+ T cells in bronchoalveolar lavage fluid. The repertoire analyses concentrated on Lofgren's syndrome patients. Beyond this particular receptor, the publication reports: Recognition of a sarcoidosis-associated antigen was only suggested, and the antigen itself remained putative and was not identified.

This sample was sequenced with an Illumina MiSeq. In TCRdb, the public reads were trimmed at Q25 with fastp and aligned with MiXCR, with productive beta chains retained. Duplicate CDR3 protein sequences are folded into a single record with the most common DNA and genes. This sample is represented by some 9,800 distinct CDR3 sequences; just under 20% of them were singletons. Less than 8.5% of the sample belongs to the ten largest clones. CD4+ T cells collected through bronchoalveolar lavage were the source used for profiling TCR repertoires. The origin of this receptor is a human donor with sarcoidosis (Löfgren's syndrome or another form), or a control subject (not recorded which). Sequenced input: CD4+ T cells from bronchoalveolar lavage.

The CDR3 loop reads CASSPTTLYGYTF. The DNA is TGTGCCAGCAGTCCTACAACGCTATATGGCTACACCTTC. The V gene is TRBV12-3 or TRBV12-4 and the J gene is TRBJ1-2; the D gene is unclear. Relative to germline, V is 5 bases shorter and J is 5 bases shorter, with 12 bases between their ends. Its CDR3 holds 13 amino acids, cysteine through phenylalanine. Only CDR3 DNA remains: 39 bases, in frame from the first base.